Presented here are 21 T cell receptor beta chains from one specimen sequenced in a study of cytomegalovirus exposure and HLA in healthy donors. The PCR employed 60 Vbeta primers together with 13 Jbeta primers. Data came from immunoSEQ multiplex PCR; TCRdb stores just in-frame clones and leaves some out. Of about 140,000 clones in the sample, approximately 61% were seen once. Sequencing was carried out using PBMCs. The source is a human donor in good health.

The genes are TRBV7-2 and TRBJ2-7; 8 bases are shared with TRBD2. There are 14 residues in the CDR3. Germline values: CDR1 SGHTA, CDR2 FQGNSA. Losses at the gene ends were 2 bases for V and 4 bases for J; bases not matched to a gene: 4. CDR3 nucleotide sequence: TGTGCCAGCAGCTTAAGGCGGGAGGATTACGAGCAGTACTTC. Amino acids: CASSLRREDYEQYF. The complete variable domain, with remaining parts taken from reference TRBV7-2 and TRBJ2-7, reads GAGVSQSPSNKVTEKGKDVELRCDPISGHTALYWYRQSLGQGLEFLIYFQGNSAPDKSGLPSDRFSAERTGGSVSTLTIQRTQQEDSAVYLCASSLRREDYEQYFGPGTRLTVT.

The V gene is TRBV11-2, the J gene TRBJ2-2; TRBD2 matches 12 bases. V shed 0 bases and J 7 bases; nucleotides not matched to a gene: 3. The CDR3 is made up of 16 amino acids. Germline V gene lookup returns CDR1 SGHAT and CDR2 FQNNGV. Here the CDR3 DNA reads TGTGCCAGCAGCTTAGAGCTAGCGGGAGGGTTCGGGGAGCTGTTTTTT. The encoded protein is CASSLELAGGFGELFF.

The chain links TRBV7-2 to TRBJ2-6; unclear D gene. The CDR3 sequence is 15 residues long. V lost 3 bases to trimming and J lost 0 bases, with 6 bases between them. Germline V gene sequence: CDR1 SGHTA, CDR2 FQGNSA. CDR3 residues: CASSLSSSGANVLTF. The CDR3 DNA reads TGTGCCAGCAGCTTGAGTAGCTCTGGGGCCAACGTCCTGACTTTC. Drawing the rest from reference TRBV7-2 and TRBJ2-6, the complete variable domain is GAGVSQSPSNKVTEKGKDVELRCDPISGHTALYWYRQSLGQGLEFLIYFQGNSAPDKSGLPSDRFSAERTGGSVSTLTIQRTQQEDSAVYLCASSLSSSGANVLTFGAGSRLTVL.

This clone has just a few counts. The chain links TRBV19 to TRBJ1-3, with 8 bases fitting TRBD1. CDR3 length: 16 residues. CDR1 is LNHDA, CDR2 SQIVND, per germline (reference sequence). Losses at the gene ends were 5 bases for V and 4 bases for J; bases not matched to a gene: 10. The CDR3 region has the DNA TGTGCCAGTAGTGGCAGGACAGGGAAGTCCGGAAACACCATATATTTT. Amino acids: CASSGRTGKSGNTIYF.

The chain joins TRBV5-1 to TRBJ2-5, with D perhaps matching TRBD2 (6 bases). This CDR3 comprises 17 residues. Trimming took off 0 bases at V and 4 bases at J, with 19 bases between the two ends. CDR1 and CDR2 from the germline V gene are SGHRS and YFSETQ. The CDR3 region is CASSLAVGGYGGETQYF. The CDR3 coding sequence is TGCGCCAGCAGCTTGGCCGTGGGGGGTTATGGTGGAGAGACCCAGTACTTC.

The chain is built from TRBV7-2 and TRBJ2-7, with no clear D. The CDR3 contains 13 residues. The V gene's germline CDR1 is SGHTA and CDR2 FQGNSA. Trimming took off 3 bases at V and 3 bases at J, with 9 bases between the two ends. In DNA, the CDR3 is TGTGCCAGCAGCTTGTACTTATACTACGAGCAGTACTTC. Translation gives CASSLYLYYEQYF.

This rearrangement joins TRBV7-9 to TRBJ1-2, with a possible D match to TRBD1 (5 bases). V was clipped by 5 bases and J by 6 bases, with 22 bases between them. CDR1 and CDR2 from the germline V gene are SEHNR and FQNEAQ (reference sequence). This CDR3 has 16 amino acids. The CDR3 sequence: CASSLGAGRFNNGYTF. The DNA for the CDR3 is TGTGCCAGCAGCCTTGGGGCAGGGCGATTTAATAATGGCTACACCTTC.

The chain links TRBV6-1 to TRBJ1-3, with a tentative D call TRBD1 (6 bases). This CDR3 spans 15 amino acids. Trimming took 6 bases from V and 4 from J, leaving 16 bases between them. CDR1 is MNHNS, CDR2 SASEGT, per germline. For the CDR3, the DNA is TGTGCCAGCAGGGAGGACAGTCTGGCCGGAAACACCATATATTTT. It specifies CASREDSLAGNTIYF.

The chain recombines TRBV13 with TRBJ2-3; tentative D call: TRBD1 (6 bases). V gave up 6 bases and J gave up 3 bases, with 10 bases separating them. Germline lookup yields CDR1 PRHDT and CDR2 FYEKMQ (reference sequence). The CDR3 is made up of 13 amino acids. The CDR3 nucleotides read TGTGCCAGCAGTACAGGGACGACAGATACGCAGTATTTT. Its translation is CASSTGTTDTQYF.

This clone occurred once. The chain combines TRBV15 with TRBJ2-7; possible D gene TRBD1, 6 bases. V lost 5 bases and J lost 3, with 14 bases in between. CDR1 is LNHNV and CDR2 is YYDKDF in the germline V gene (reference sequence). The length of the CDR3 is 14 residues. The CDR3: CATSAARGGYEQYF. As DNA, the CDR3 is TGTGCCACCAGCGCTGCGCGAGGGGGCTACGAGCAGTACTTC. Filled out from reference TRBV15 and TRBJ2-7, the complete variable domain reads DAMVIQNPRYQVTQFGKPVTLSCSQTLNHNVMYWYQQKSSQAPKLLFHYYDKDFNNEADTPDNFQSRRPNTSFCFLDIRSPGLGDTAMYLCATSAARGGYEQYFGPGTRLTVT.

The chain couples TRBV7-8 to TRBJ1-4; no clear D gene. This CDR3 has 15 amino acids. V was cut by 1 base and J by 1 base, with 7 bases left in between. Germline-derived CDR1 and CDR2 are SGHVS and FQNEAQ. The CDR3 region has the DNA TGTGCCAGCAGCTTAGATACTGGAACTAATGAAAAACTGTTTTTT. As protein: CASSLDTGTNEKLFF.

The CDR3 DNA reads TGCGCCAGCAGTTCCGGCCAGGGGGTTGATGAGCAGTTCTTC. Translation gives CASSSGQGVDEQFF. The chain combines TRBV5-1 with TRBJ2-1, with 7 bases lining up with TRBD1. The CDR3 spans 14 residues. V dropped 5 bases and J dropped 8; count of bases not matched to a gene: 10. Germline CDR1 reads SGHRS; CDR2 reads YFSETQ.

This clone has only one observation. Different DNA sequences within this sample yield the same CDR3. The gene calls are TRBV7-2 and TRBJ2-7; 11 bases fit TRBD1. The CDR3 contains 15 residues. The trim removed 5 bases at V and 2 bases at J, leaving 5 bases unmatched. Germline CDR1 and CDR2: SGHTA and FQGNSA. The CDR3 DNA is TGTGCCAGCAGCCCCGGGACAGGGGGGGCCTACGAGCAGTACTTC. Protein product: CASSPGTGGAYEQYF.

This clone was counted between two and nine times. This rearrangement joins TRBV10-2 to TRBJ2-7; D uncertain. Trimming cost V 2 bases and J 6 bases, with 11 bases left between them. This CDR3 is 13 amino acids long. The germline gives CDR1 WSHSY, CDR2 SAAADI. CDR3 nucleotides: TGCGCCAGCAGTGAGCCGGGTCGACCCGAGCAGTACTTC. It yields the protein CASSEPGRPEQYF.

The chain employs TRBV9 and TRBJ2-5, with TRBD1 identical over 8 bases. CDR3 length: 13 residues. Germline V gives CDR1 SGDLS, CDR2 YYNGEE. With V trimmed by 4 bases and J by 4 bases, 3 bases remained unmatched. In nucleotides, the CDR3 is TGTGCCAGCAGCCGGACAGGGATAGAGACCCAGTACTTC. As protein: CASSRTGIETQYF.

The chain carries TRBV5-1 and TRBJ1-3, with D unresolved. The V end lost 4 bases, the J end lost 0 bases, and 8 bases lay between the germline ends. CDR1 and CDR2 (germline): SGHRS, YFSETQ. This CDR3 region has 14 residues. In DNA, the CDR3 is TGCGCCAGCAGCCCGTATAGCTCTGGAAACACCATATATTTT. It is translated as CASSPYSSGNTIYF.

The chain has TRBV7-8 and TRBJ1-1, with 8 nucleotides matching TRBD1. The CDR3 is made up of 14 amino acids. The V gene's germline CDR1 is SGHVS and CDR2 FQNEAQ. The V gene end was trimmed by 2 bases and the J gene end by 7 bases; junction bases not matched to a gene: 6. In DNA form, the CDR3 reads TGTGCCAGCAGCTTAACCCAGGGGGCTGGTGAAGCTTTCTTT. Its translation: CASSLTQGAGEAFF. The whole variable domain, filled in from reference TRBV7-8 and TRBJ1-1, reads GAGVSQSPRYKVAKRGQDVALRCDPISGHVSLFWYQQALGQGPEFLTYFQNEAQLDKSGLPSDRFFAERPEGSVSTLKIQRTQQEDSAVYLCASSLTQGAGEAFFGQGTRLTVV.

The V call is TRBV15, the J call TRBJ1-5; no definite D call. V lost 0 bases and J 7 bases, leaving 10 bases between the germline ends. CDR1 LNHNV and CDR2 YYDKDF come from the germline V gene (reference sequence). This CDR3 is built from 14 residues. The CDR3 sequence: CATSRDPLSQPQHF. CDR3 sequence (DNA): TGTGCCACCAGCAGAGATCCCCTCTCGCAGCCCCAGCATTTT.

The genes are TRBV5-6 and TRBJ1-2; 7 bases agree with TRBD1. This CDR3 has 16 residues. The J segment lost 3 bases and the V segment lost 4 bases, leaving 12 bases of the junction unmatched. Looked up from germline, CDR1 is SGHDT and CDR2 is YYEEEE. The DNA for the CDR3 is TGTGCCAGCAGCAAGTCCTACAGGGGAAGTTACTATGGCTACACCTTC. Its protein product is CASSKSYRGSYYGYTF. The full variable domain, completed using reference TRBV5-6 and TRBJ1-2, is DAGVTQSPTHLIKTRGQQVTLRCSPKSGHDTVSWYQQALGQGPQFIFQYYEEEERQRGNFPDRFSGHQFPNYSSELNVNALLLGDSALYLCASSKSYRGSYYGYTFGSGTRLTVV.

This clone was observed a handful of times. The V gene is TRBV11-2, the J gene TRBJ2-3; D not resolved. The CDR3 loop spans 11 amino acids. Germline V gives CDR1 SGHAT, CDR2 FQNNGV. The V end was cut by 4 bases, the J end by 6 bases, with 5 bases between. The CDR3 nucleotides read TGTGCCAGCAGCTCCGGGGATACGCAGTATTTT. Translation: CASSSGDTQYF. The full variable domain, in which reference TRBV11-2 and TRBJ2-3 provide the parts outside the CDR3, is EAGVAQSPRYKIIEKRQSVAFWCNPISGHATLYWYQQILGQGPKLLIQFQNNGVVDDSQLPKDRFSAERLKGVDSTLKIQPAKLEDSAVYLCASSSGDTQYFGPGTRLTVL.

The chain carries TRBV7-9 and TRBJ2-5; weak D call: TRBD2 (7 bases). The germline gives CDR1 SEHNR, CDR2 FQNEAQ (reference sequence). Trimming took 7 bases from V and 5 from J, leaving 20 bases between them. The CDR3 is 15 residues long. The CDR3 spells CASTPRGPGGETQYF. In DNA, the CDR3 is TGTGCCAGCACCCCTCGGGGGCCCGGGGGGGAGACCCAGTACTTC.